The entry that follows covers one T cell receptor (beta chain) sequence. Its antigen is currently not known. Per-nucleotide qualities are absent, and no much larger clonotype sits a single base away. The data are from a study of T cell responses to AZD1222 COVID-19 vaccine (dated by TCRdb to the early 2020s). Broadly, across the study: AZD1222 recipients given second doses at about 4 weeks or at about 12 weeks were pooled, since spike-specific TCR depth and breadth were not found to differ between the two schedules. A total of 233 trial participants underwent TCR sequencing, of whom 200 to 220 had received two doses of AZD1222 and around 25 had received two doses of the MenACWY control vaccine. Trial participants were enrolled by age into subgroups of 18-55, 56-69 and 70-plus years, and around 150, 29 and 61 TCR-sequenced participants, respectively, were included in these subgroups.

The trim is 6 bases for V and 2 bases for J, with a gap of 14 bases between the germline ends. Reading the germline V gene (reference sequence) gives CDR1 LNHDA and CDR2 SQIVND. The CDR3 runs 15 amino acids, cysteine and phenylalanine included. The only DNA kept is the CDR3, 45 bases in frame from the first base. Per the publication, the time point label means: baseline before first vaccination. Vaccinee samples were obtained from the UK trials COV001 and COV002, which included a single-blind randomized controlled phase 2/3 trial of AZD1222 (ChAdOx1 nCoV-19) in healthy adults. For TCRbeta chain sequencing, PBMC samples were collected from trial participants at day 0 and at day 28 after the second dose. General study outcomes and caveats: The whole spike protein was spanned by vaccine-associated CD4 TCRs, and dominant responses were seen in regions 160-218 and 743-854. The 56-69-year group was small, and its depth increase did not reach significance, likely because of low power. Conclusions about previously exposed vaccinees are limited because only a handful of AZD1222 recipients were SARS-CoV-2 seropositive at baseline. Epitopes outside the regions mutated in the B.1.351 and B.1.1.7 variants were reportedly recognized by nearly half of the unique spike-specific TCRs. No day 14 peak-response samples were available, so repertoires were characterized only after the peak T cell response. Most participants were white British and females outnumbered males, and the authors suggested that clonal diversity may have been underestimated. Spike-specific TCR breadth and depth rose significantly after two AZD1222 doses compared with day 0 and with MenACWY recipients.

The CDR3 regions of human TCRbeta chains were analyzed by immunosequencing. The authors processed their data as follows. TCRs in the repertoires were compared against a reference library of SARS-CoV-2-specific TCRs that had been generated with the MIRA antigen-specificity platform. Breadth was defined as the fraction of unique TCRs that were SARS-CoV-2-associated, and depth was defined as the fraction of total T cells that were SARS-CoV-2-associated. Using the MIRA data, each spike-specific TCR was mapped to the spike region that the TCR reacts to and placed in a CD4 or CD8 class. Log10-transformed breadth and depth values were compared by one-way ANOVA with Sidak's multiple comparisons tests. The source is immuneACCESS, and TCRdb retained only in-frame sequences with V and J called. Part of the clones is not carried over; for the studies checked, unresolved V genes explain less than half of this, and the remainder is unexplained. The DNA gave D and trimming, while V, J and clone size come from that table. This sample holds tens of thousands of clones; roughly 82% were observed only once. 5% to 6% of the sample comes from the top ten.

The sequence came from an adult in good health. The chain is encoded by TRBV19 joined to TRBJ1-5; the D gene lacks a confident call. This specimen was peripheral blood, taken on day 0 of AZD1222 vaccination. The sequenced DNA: TGTGCCAGTAGACCCCTCCCGGGTGGCAATCAGCCCCAGCATTTT. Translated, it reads CASRPLPGGNQPQHF.